A selection of T cell receptor beta chains follows, all from one sample in a study of STAT5B mutations in CD4+ large granular lymphocyte leukemia. Libraries were prepared by immunoSEQ multiplex PCR; TCRdb keeps only in-frame clonotypes and omits some of them. Found here are some 32,000 clones, roughly 70% of them singletons; the top ten hold more than 0.85%. The sequencing sample was made of CD4+ T cells from blood buffy coats. These receptors came from a human donor in good health. CDR3s include the opening cysteine and the closing phenylalanine or tryptophan. Each record gives: clone size, J gene, D gene, V gene, CDR3 length, CDR3 protein, CDR3 DNA. D genes are given only for firm matches. Size is omitted from some rows. Given values are once, few, many or a class for expanded clones.

NA TRBJ2-7 NA TRBV11-3 14 CASSLVAGSDEQYF TGTGCCAGCAGCTTAGTGGCAGGGTCTGACGAGCAGTACTTC
NA TRBJ2-5 NA TRBV11-2 16 CASSPREVLGRETQYF TGTGCCAGCAGCCCCCGCGAGGTGTTAGGGAGAGAGACCCAGTACTTC
NA TRBJ1-1 NA TRBV9 14 CASSVDMGDTEAFF TGTGCCAGCAGCGTAGATATGGGAGACACTGAAGCTTTCTTT
few TRBJ1-6 NA TRBV6-5 13 CASKMDSHSPLHF TGTGCCAGCAAGATGGACTCTCATTCACCCCTCCACTTT
NA TRBJ1-2 TRBD1 TRBV4-1 13 CASSRRDRDGYTF TGCGCCAGCAGCCGTCGGGACAGGGATGGCTACACCTTC
NA TRBJ1-1 NA TRBV5-1 16 CASSPVRGASGTEAFF TGCGCCAGCAGCCCTGTACGGGGGGCGAGCGGAACTGAAGCTTTCTTT
NA TRBJ2-7 NA TRBV19 15 CASGTGMAGPYEQYF TGTGCCAGTGGTACGGGGATGGCAGGACCCTACGAGCAGTACTTC
NA TRBJ1-1 NA TRBV4-2 17 CASSQATLGYRNTEAFF TGTGCCAGCAGCCAAGCCACCTTGGGGTACAGGAACACTGAAGCTTTCTTT
once TRBJ2-1 TRBD2 TRBV7-8 16 CASSLNSGGARDEQFF TGTGCCAGCAGCTTAAATAGCGGGGGGGCGCGGGATGAGCAGTTCTTC
NA TRBJ1-1 NA TRBV11-2 13 CASSLGPYTEAFF TGTGCCAGCAGCTTAGGGCCTTACACTGAAGCTTTCTTT
NA TRBJ2-2 NA TRBV28 13 CASSGLPTGELFF TGTGCCAGCAGCGGACTACCAACCGGGGAGCTGTTTTTT
NA TRBJ2-2 TRBD1 TRBV9 14 CASSFRQGPGELFF TGTGCCAGCAGCTTCCGACAGGGTCCCGGGGAGCTGTTTTTT
NA TRBJ1-3 NA TRBV4-1 18 CASSPQGSQGSYGNTIYF TGCGCCAGCAGCCCCCAAGGTAGCCAGGGGTCGTACGGAAACACCATATATTTT